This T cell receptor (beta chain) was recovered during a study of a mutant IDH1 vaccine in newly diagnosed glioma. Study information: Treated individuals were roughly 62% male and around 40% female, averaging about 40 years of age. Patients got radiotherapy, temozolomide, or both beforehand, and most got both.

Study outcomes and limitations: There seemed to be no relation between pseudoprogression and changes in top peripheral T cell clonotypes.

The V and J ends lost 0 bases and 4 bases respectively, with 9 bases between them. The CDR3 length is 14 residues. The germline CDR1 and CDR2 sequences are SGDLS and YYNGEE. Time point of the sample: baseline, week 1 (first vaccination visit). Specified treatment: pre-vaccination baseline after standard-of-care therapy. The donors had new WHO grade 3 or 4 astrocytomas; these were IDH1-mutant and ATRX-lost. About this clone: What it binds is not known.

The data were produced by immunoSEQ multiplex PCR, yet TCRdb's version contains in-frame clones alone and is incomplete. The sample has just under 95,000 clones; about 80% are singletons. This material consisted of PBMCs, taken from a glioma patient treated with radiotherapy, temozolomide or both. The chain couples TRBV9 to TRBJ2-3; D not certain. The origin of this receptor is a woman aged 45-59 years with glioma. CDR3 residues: CASSVEATPDTQYF. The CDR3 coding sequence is TGTGCCAGCAGCGTAGAAGCTACTCCAGATACGCAGTATTTT.